This T cell receptor beta chain is drawn from a study of shared clonotypes between healthy human individuals. Study results and caveats: Unshared clonotypes carried lower generation probabilities than those common to all four donors. Inspection by rarefaction showed sorted-subset sequencing to be incomplete despite large depth.

A word on this clone: Its antigen is unidentified.

The table came from immunoSEQ multiplex PCR; TCRdb's copy has only in-frame clones and leaves some out. The repertoire consists of a few million clones, with roughly 93% occurring once and the leading ten covering 0.35% to 0.5%. The CDR3 is 15 residues long. V was shortened by 2 bases and J by 8 bases, with 18 bases between the two germline ends. Germline V CDR1 and CDR2: LGHNA, YSLEER. The source material was naive CD4+ T cells from PBMCs. The sample's subset: CD45RA+ positively selected. The rearrangement joins TRBV4-3 to TRBJ1-2, with D perhaps TRBD1 (5 bases). This sequence was found in a man aged 18 to 30 in good health. Some clones in this sample may be carry-over from other donors' samples. The CDR3 DNA reads TGCGCCAGCAGCCAACCGGGACGGGGGTTTGGCGGCTACACCTTC. Translation: CASSQPGRGFGGYTF.